This paragraph reports one T cell receptor (beta chain). Study processing details: Using reference gene primer amplification, nucleated cell counts were estimated. Profiling relied on immunoSEQ multiplex PCR, and the TCRdb table lists in-frame clones only, not all of them. V and J calls and clone size are given by that table; D and trimming were obtained from the DNA. This sample yields 45,000 or so clones, of which roughly 82% are seen a single time; more than 12% belongs to the top ten. The sample is drawn from a study of blood T cell repertoires in COVID-19. Looking at the study overall: Both acute and convalescent COVID-19 samples were obtained from the United States, Italy and Spain. T cells, B-cell-depleted T cells, or PBMCs provided the cDNA or gDNA that served as material.

The CDR3 sequence is 11 residues long. The germline V gene has CDR1 SGHTS and CDR2 YDEGEE. Between the trimmed V and J ends, which lost 1 base and 11 bases, there was a span of 7 bases. Material for sequencing was peripheral blood. The clonotype was recovered from a human donor in a cohort sampled during active COVID-19. The V gene is TRBV5-8, the J gene TRBJ2-1; D unclear. This CDR3 is CASSLLEKQFF. Here the CDR3 DNA reads TGTGCCAGCAGCTTGTTAGAAAAGCAGTTCTTC.